The rows below give T cell receptor beta chains drawn from one sample of a study of blood T cell repertoires in COVID-19. Profiling relied on immunoSEQ multiplex PCR, and the TCRdb table lists in-frame clones only, not all of them. The sample has almost 400,000 clones, around 87% seen once. Source material: peripheral blood. The receptors stem from a woman aged 55-69 years with COVID-19, enrolled during active disease. Each CDR3 is given with its conserved first and last residue. Fields, in order: D gene, V gene, J gene, clone size, CDR3 DNA, CDR3 protein. A D gene is named only where the DNA matches it firmly. A clone size is listed for some rows: how often the clone was seen (once, few, many), or a class if it is expanded.

TRBD1	TRBV4-2	TRBJ1-5	once	TGTGCCAGCAGCCAAGTAACAGGGGGACAGCCCCAGCATTTT	CASSQVTGGQPQHF
.	TRBV5-1	TRBJ1-4	.	TGCGCCAGCAGCTTGGACCCCCTCCTAGGAAAACTGTTTTTT	CASSLDPLLGKLFF
.	TRBV6-5	TRBJ2-3	.	TGTGCCAGCAAAACCCGGTCCGCCACAGGGCCGCAGTATTTT	CASKTRSATGPQYF
TRBD1	TRBV7-9	TRBJ1-2	.	TGTGCCAGCAGCTCGTCCGGGACAGGGGCAGGTGGCTACACCTTC	CASSSSGTGAGGYTF
.	TRBV5-4	TRBJ2-5	.	TGTGCCAGCAGCCGGGGGGGCAGGGGGACCGGGGAGACCCAGTACTTC	CASSRGGRGTGETQYF
TRBD1	TRBV19	TRBJ1-5	.	TGTGCCAGTAGTCTCGGGACAGGGGATCAGCCCCAGCATTTT	CASSLGTGDQPQHF
.	TRBV9	TRBJ1-2	.	TGTGCCAGCAGCGTAGACCGGAACTATGGCTACACCTTC	CASSVDRNYGYTF
TRBD1	TRBV28	TRBJ2-5	.	TGTGCCAGCAGTTTATCGGGACAGGGAATTTTGGAGACCCAGTACTTC	CASSLSGQGILETQYF
TRBD1	TRBV28	TRBJ2-1	.	TGTGCCGGACAGGGGTCCTCCTACAATGAGCAGTTCTTC	CAGQGSSYNEQFF
TRBD1	TRBV3-1/TRBV3-2	TRBJ1-1	.	TGTGCCAGCAGCCACCGGACAGGAGAGATGAACACTGAAGCTTTCTTT	CASSHRTGEMNTEAFF
TRBD2	TRBV5-1	TRBJ2-7	.	TGCGCCAGCAGCTTATCCGGCGGGGGGATCTCCTACGAGCAGTACTTC	CASSLSGGGISYEQYF
.	TRBV2	TRBJ2-7	.	TGTGCCAGCACTAAGAGGGTGGCCTACGAGCAGTACTTC	CASTKRVAYEQYF
TRBD2	TRBV11-2	TRBJ2-1	.	TGTGCCAGCAGCCCTGCCAGCGGGGTATACAATGAGCAGTTCTTC	CASSPASGVYNEQFF
TRBD2	TRBV30	TRBJ2-7	.	TGTGCCTGGAGACGTCCAAGGGTACACGGGACTAGCGGGGGCCCTAGCTCCTACGAGCAGTACTTC	CAWRRPRVHGTSGGPSSYEQYF
TRBD1	TRBV9	TRBJ2-5	.	TGTGCCAGCAGCCTCAGACAGGGGGAGACCCAGTACTTC	CASSLRQGETQYF
TRBD1	TRBV19	TRBJ1-2	.	TGTGCCAGTAGTACCCGGACAGGAGGAGACTATGGCTACACCTTC	CASSTRTGGDYGYTF
TRBD1	TRBV14	TRBJ1-6	.	TGTGCCAGCAGCCAAGTGGGACAGGGGATATTTTCACCCCTCCACTTT	CASSQVGQGIFSPLHF
.	TRBV28	TRBJ1-2	.	TGTGCCAGCAGTTCCGGGTCAGTGTATGGCTACACCTTC	CASSSGSVYGYTF
.	TRBV18	TRBJ1-1	.	TGTGCCAGCTCAAGGACACCGAACACTGAAGCTTTCTTT	CASSRTPNTEAFF
.	TRBV7-9	TRBJ1-2	.	TGTGCCAGCAGCTCCTTCGGCGGAGCGAACTATGGCTACACCTTC	CASSSFGGANYGYTF
TRBD2	TRBV2	TRBJ2-1	.	TGTGCCAGCAGCTACGGGGGGGCTCTTGAGCAGTTCTTC	CASSYGGALEQFF
.	TRBV5-4	TRBJ1-5	.	TGTGCCAGCAGCTTGGACGCGAATCAGCCCCAGCATTTT	CASSLDANQPQHF
TRBD1	TRBV29-1	TRBJ2-5	.	TGCAGCGTGGGGACAGGGGGCCCGTACCAAGAGACCCAGTACTTC	CSVGTGGPYQETQYF
TRBD1	TRBV5-4	TRBJ2-3	.	TGTGCCAGCAGCTTGAAGGGGGCCAGCACAGATACGCAGTATTTT	CASSLKGASTDTQYF
TRBD1	TRBV6-6	TRBJ1-1	.	TGTGCCAGCGTAGGGACAGGGATTTTCACTGAAGCTTTCTTT	CASVGTGIFTEAFF
.	TRBV2	TRBJ2-3	.	TGTGCCGGGGGGTGGGGCACAGATACGCAGTATTTT	CAGGWGTDTQYF
.	TRBV10-3	TRBJ2-1	.	TGTGCCATCAGTGAGTGGCTGAATGAGCAGTTCTTC	CAISEWLNEQFF
TRBD1	TRBV19	TRBJ1-1	.	TGTGCCAGTACCCTACAGGGGTTGGCCGCTGAAGCTTTCTTT	CASTLQGLAAEAFF
TRBD2	TRBV4-1	TRBJ2-5	.	TGCGCCAGCAGCCAAGAGGGGGGGGAGACCCAGTACTTC	CASSQEGGETQYF
.	TRBV7-8	TRBJ1-2	.	TGTGCCAGCAGCTTAGCGGGGGGAAACTATGGCTACACCTTC	CASSLAGGNYGYTF
.	TRBV5-5	TRBJ2-5	once	TGTGCCAGCAGTGAGGGCACGGAGACCCAGTACTTC	CASSEGTETQYF
.	TRBV5-1	TRBJ1-6	.	TGCGCCAGCAGCTTCACTGGGGGGAATCGTAATTCACCCCTCCACTTT	CASSFTGGNRNSPLHF
.	TRBV2	TRBJ1-1	few	TGTGCCAGCAGAATCCGGGGGTACACTGAAGCTTTCTTT	CASRIRGYTEAFF
.	TRBV5-1	TRBJ2-7	.	TGCGCCAGCAGCTTGGTGGCAGCCGGGTTAAGCTCCTACGAGCAGTACTTC	CASSLVAAGLSSYEQYF
TRBD1	TRBV6-5	TRBJ2-1	.	TGTGCCAGCAGTCCCCAGGGACAGGGTCCCAATGAGCAGTTCTTC	CASSPQGQGPNEQFF
.	TRBV3-1/TRBV3-2	TRBJ1-2	few	TGTGCCAGCAGCCAAGGGCCGATTATGGTCGGCTACACCTTC	CASSQGPIMVGYTF
.	TRBV5-1	TRBJ1-6	few	TGCGCCAGCAGCTTGGACAGTAATTCACCCCTCCACTTT	CASSLDSNSPLHF
.	TRBV7-9	TRBJ2-5	.	TGTGCCAGCAGCCCCAGGGCCCGTGGAGAGACCCAGTACTTC	CASSPRARGETQYF
.	TRBV7-2	TRBJ1-1	.	TGTGCCAGCAGCGTAACCGGAGCTCTCAACACTGAAGCTTTCTTT	CASSVTGALNTEAFF
.	TRBV6-5	TRBJ1-1	.	TGTGCCAGCAGCCACAACAGGGCTGTGAGAACTGAAGCTTTCTTT	CASSHNRAVRTEAFF
TRBD1	TRBV7-7	TRBJ2-3	medium-sized	TGTGCCAGCAGCTTAGCGTATCCCGGACAGGGCCCTCTGACAGATACGCAGTATTTT	CASSLAYPGQGPLTDTQYF
TRBD1	TRBV5-4	TRBJ1-6	.	TGTGCCAGCAGCCCCAAGGAGGGGGCTCAATCACCCCTCCACTTT	CASSPKEGAQSPLHF
.	TRBV2	TRBJ1-1	.	TGTGCCAGCAGTGAAAGTTCGAGGGTCGGGAACACTGAAGCTTTCTTT	CASSESSRVGNTEAFF
.	TRBV7-8	TRBJ1-5	.	TGTGCCAGCAGCGCAAGAGGGGGGGATATTGGTCAGCCCCAGCATTTT	CASSARGGDIGQPQHF
.	TRBV5-6	TRBJ2-5	.	TGTGCCAGCAGCTTGTGGGGGGGCCGCGAGACCCAGTACTTC	CASSLWGGRETQYF
TRBD1	TRBV9	TRBJ1-2	once	TGTGCCAGCAGCCCAGACAGGGGGGGCTATGGCTACACCTTC	CASSPDRGGYGYTF
TRBD1	TRBV6-5	TRBJ1-6	few	TGTGCCAGCAGTTCCTCTGGACAGGGATGGAATTCACCCCTCCACTTT	CASSSSGQGWNSPLHF
.	TRBV9	TRBJ2-1	.	TGTGCCAGCAGCCCTTACGGGTCTTCCTACAATGAGCAGTTCTTC	CASSPYGSSYNEQFF
TRBD1	TRBV30	TRBJ1-2	.	TGTGCCTGGAGTGTTGAGGACAGGTTGGGCTACACCTTC	CAWSVEDRLGYTF
.	TRBV5-5	TRBJ2-1	.	TGTGCCAGCAGCTTGTGGTCAGGGAATGAGCAGTTCTTC	CASSLWSGNEQFF
TRBD1	TRBV5-1	TRBJ1-1	few	TGCGCCAGCAGCGGACAGGGGGGGAACACTGAAGCTTTCTTT	CASSGQGGNTEAFF
.	TRBV9	TRBJ2-3	.	TGTGCCAGCAGCGTCCACGCGGGGGCCACAGATACGCAGTATTTT	CASSVHAGATDTQYF
TRBD2	TRBV6-5	TRBJ2-7	.	TGTGCCAGCAGGTCAACTAGCGGCTCCTACGAGCAGTACTTC	CASRSTSGSYEQYF
.	TRBV3-1/TRBV3-2	TRBJ1-3	.	TGTGCCAGCAGCCAAGAGTACAAGGGAAACACCATATATTTT	CASSQEYKGNTIYF
.	TRBV5-8	TRBJ2-3	.	TGTGCCAGCAGCTTGGTGCAGGGGAGCACAGATACGCAGTATTTT	CASSLVQGSTDTQYF
.	TRBV28	TRBJ2-2	.	TGTGCCAGCAGTTTACTCAGAAACACCGGGGAGCTGTTTTTT	CASSLLRNTGELFF
.	TRBV19	TRBJ1-5	few	TGTGCCAGTAGTACCCCCGGTTCGTCATATTTT	CASSTPGSSYF
.	TRBV7-3	TRBJ2-5	.	TGTGCCAGCAGCTTATATGGGGCGGAGACCCAGTACTTC	CASSLYGAETQYF
TRBD1	TRBV19	TRBJ1-2	.	TGTGCCAGTACCCGGGAGGGGGCGACCTATGGCTACACCTTC	CASTREGATYGYTF